The 29 T cell receptor beta chains in this list originate from one sample, sequenced in a study of OX40 agonist ivuxolimab in advanced cancers. Assay: immunoSEQ multiplex PCR; the TCRdb copy retains only in-frame clones and omits some. This table holds approximately 75,000 clones, about 92% found once. Sequenced here: CD4+ or CD8+ T cells sorted from blood, sampled in a trial of the OX40 agonist ivuxolimab. The receptors stem from an adult with an advanced solid tumor such as melanoma, head and neck, liver or kidney cancer.

The genes are TRBV5-6 and TRBJ2-7, with D unresolved. CDR1 is SGHDT and CDR2 is YYEEEE in the germline V gene. There are 13 residues in the CDR3. The V gene lost 0 bases and the J gene lost 3 bases, with 7 bases spanning the gap. This CDR3 reads CASSLAWGYEQYF. As DNA, the CDR3 is TGTGCCAGCAGCTTGGCCTGGGGCTACGAGCAGTACTTC. Filled out from reference TRBV5-6 and TRBJ2-7, the complete variable domain reads DAGVTQSPTHLIKTRGQQVTLRCSPKSGHDTVSWYQQALGQGPQFIFQYYEEEERQRGNFPDRFSGHQFPNYSSELNVNALLLGDSALYLCASSLAWGYEQYFGPGTRLTVT.

V usage is TRBV7-3 and J usage is TRBJ2-3; 9 bases are shared with TRBD1. Germline CDR1 is SGHTA and CDR2 is FQGTGA. The CDR3 has 15 amino acids. V dropped 0 bases and J dropped 6; count of bases not matched to a gene: 4. CDR3 protein: CASSLTGQGRDTQYF. The CDR3 DNA follows: TGTGCCAGCAGCTTAACGGGACAGGGCAGGGATACGCAGTATTTT. The variable domain in full, with the rest retrieved from reference TRBV7-3 and TRBJ2-3, is GAGVSQTPSNKVTEKGKYVELRCDPISGHTALYWYRQSLGQGPEFLIYFQGTGAADDSGLPNDRFFAVRPEGSVSTLKIQRTERGDSAVYLCASSLTGQGRDTQYFGPGTRLTVL.

This clone showed up just a few times. V and J are TRBV2 and TRBJ1-4, with D perhaps matching TRBD1 (5 bases). Trimming took off 6 bases at V and 7 bases at J, with 12 bases between the two ends. The germline gives CDR1 SNHLY, CDR2 FYNNEI. The CDR3 loop spans 13 amino acids. Here the CDR3 reads CASSAGFGEKLFF. DNA for the CDR3: TGTGCCAGCAGCGCAGGGTTTGGTGAAAAACTGTTTTTT.

The rearrangement joins TRBV5-8 to TRBJ2-7; D uncertain. The germline V gene encodes CDR1 SGHTS and CDR2 YDEGEE. The ends were cut back, 0 bases at V and 4 bases at J, with 2 bases in the middle. This CDR3 has 11 amino acids. CDR3 residues: CASSLVYEQYF. CDR3 nucleotide sequence: TGTGCCAGCAGCTTGGTATACGAGCAGTACTTC. Full variable domain (missing parts from reference TRBV5-8 and TRBJ2-7): EAGVTQSPTHLIKTRGQQATLRCSPISGHTSVYWYQQALGLGLQFLLWYDEGEERNRGNFPPRFSGRQFPNYSSELNVNALELEDSALYLCASSLVYEQYFGPGTRLTVT.

The V and J genes are TRBV6-4 and TRBJ2-7; unclear D gene. CDR1 and CDR2 from the germline V gene are MRHNA and SNTAGT. This CDR3 comprises 14 residues. V was shortened by 8 bases and J by 5 bases, with 19 bases between the two germline ends. This CDR3 is CASSRNSLSHEQYF. CDR3 coding DNA: TGTGCCAGCTCCCGAAACAGTCTTTCCCACGAGCAGTACTTC.

This clone has only one observation. CDR3 sequence: CASSPPGTGGTGELFF. In nucleotides, the CDR3 is TGTGCCAGCTCACCACCCGGGACAGGGGGTACCGGGGAGCTGTTTTTT. The chain employs TRBV18 and TRBJ2-2, with TRBD1 matching over 11 bases. The V gene's germline CDR1 is KGHSH and CDR2 LQKENI. The CDR3 runs to 16 residues. The J segment lost 5 bases and the V segment lost 0 bases, leaving 2 bases of the junction unmatched.

The V gene is TRBV11-2, the J gene TRBJ2-1; TRBD1 aligns across 12 bases. This CDR3 has 16 amino acids. The junction had 10 bases not matched to a gene; V was cut back by 5 bases and J by 8 bases. Germline V gives CDR1 SGHAT, CDR2 FQNNGV. CDR3 DNA sequence: TGTGCCAGCAGCCCTGGGCCGGGACAGGGGGCTTATGAGCAGTTCTTC. This sequence encodes CASSPGPGQGAYEQFF.

This chain links TRBV6-5 with TRBJ2-3; TRBD1 agrees at 7 bases. The CDR3 spans 13 residues. Per the germline V gene, CDR1 is MNHEY and CDR2 is SVGAGI. Trimming took 6 bases from V and 5 from J; bases not matched to a gene: 5. The CDR3 spells CASSPRGIDTQYF. The DNA for the CDR3 is TGTGCCAGCAGCCCCAGGGGGATAGATACGCAGTATTTT.

The chain carries TRBV28 and TRBJ2-7, with D possibly matching TRBD2 (6 bases). The CDR3 length is 15 residues. Trimming pared 8 bases from V and 3 bases from J, leaving 20 bases between. Looked up from germline, CDR1 is MDHEN and CDR2 is SYDVKM. The CDR3, as DNA: TGTGCCAGCCATCATCGGGTAATGGGGGGCTACGAGCAGTACTTC. Amino acid sequence: CASHHRVMGGYEQYF.

V and J are TRBV5-1 and TRBJ2-1; 9 bases are shared with TRBD2. Trimming at V came to 7 bases and at J to 4 bases, leaving 9 bases not matched to a gene. The CDR3 contains 15 residues. Germline V CDR1 and CDR2: SGHRS, YFSETQ. CDR3 protein: CASRVGGGGYNEQFF. CDR3 bases: TGCGCCAGCCGGGTTGGCGGGGGGGGATACAATGAGCAGTTCTTC. Drawing the rest from reference TRBV5-1 and TRBJ2-1, the complete variable domain is KAGVTQTPRYLIKTRGQQVTLSCSPISGHRSVSWYQQTPGQGLQFLFEYFSETQRNKGNFPGRFSGRQFSNSRSEMNVSTLELGDSALYLCASRVGGGGYNEQFFGPGTRLTVL.

The chain has TRBV18 and TRBJ1-2; 7 bases agree with TRBD1. The CDR3 covers 17 residues. After removal of 3 bases from V and 3 bases from J, the junction contained 13 bases not matched to a gene. Per germline, CDR1 KGHSH and CDR2 LQKENI. Here the CDR3 reads CASSPRETGPAYYGYTF. The CDR3 DNA reads TGTGCCAGCTCACCCCGAGAGACAGGGCCGGCCTACTATGGCTACACCTTC. Together with reference TRBV18 and TRBJ1-2, the CDR3 gives the full variable domain: NAGVMQNPRHLVRRRGQEARLRCSPMKGHSHVYWYRQLPEEGLKFMVYLQKENIIDESGMPKERFSAEFPKEGPSILRIQQVVRGDSAAYFCASSPRETGPAYYGYTFGSGTRLTVV.

The rearrangement links TRBV28 to TRBJ2-7; 8 bases line up with TRBD2. V dropped 1 base and J dropped 2; count of bases not matched to a gene: 4. The CDR3 is 15 amino acids. Germline CDR1 reads MDHEN; CDR2 reads SYDVKM. CDR3 residues: CASSLYAGGAYEQYF. The CDR3 nucleotides are TGTGCCAGCAGTTTATATGCCGGGGGGGCCTACGAGCAGTACTTC.

This sequence joins TRBV28 and TRBJ2-7; TRBD2 matches at 8 bases. The junction had 9 bases not matched to a gene; V was cut back by 7 bases and J by 4 bases. This CDR3 contains 14 residues. Germline CDR1 reads MDHEN; CDR2 reads SYDVKM. Here the CDR3 reads CASTAREGPYEQYF. The CDR3 DNA is TGTGCCAGCACAGCCCGGGAGGGCCCGTACGAGCAGTACTTC.

This rearrangement joins TRBV9 to TRBJ2-5; 7 bases line up with TRBD1. The CDR3 length is 14 residues. Germline lookup yields CDR1 SGDLS and CDR2 YYNGEE. V trimming: 4 bases; J trimming: 1 base; junction bases outside the gene matches: 4. Written as DNA, the CDR3 is TGTGCCAGCAGCCTTGGGACAGCCCAAGAGACCCAGTACTTC. Its protein product is CASSLGTAQETQYF.

J is TRBJ2-5 and V is TRBV7-8; 8 bases are shared with TRBD2. Germline loops: CDR1 SGHVS, CDR2 FQNEAQ. The CDR3 totals 14 residues. Trimming cost V 6 bases and J 4 bases; bases outside gene matches: 7. CDR3 amino acids: CASRHPGLGETQYF. The CDR3 DNA reads as TGTGCCAGCAGGCACCCGGGACTAGGAGAGACCCAGTACTTC. The full variable domain, rest sourced from reference TRBV7-8 and TRBJ2-5, is GAGVSQSPRYKVAKRGQDVALRCDPISGHVSLFWYQQALGQGPEFLTYFQNEAQLDKSGLPSDRFFAERPEGSVSTLKIQRTQQEDSAVYLCASRHPGLGETQYFGPGTRLLVL.

The rearrangement links TRBV28 to TRBJ2-5, with 7 bases lining up with TRBD1. This CDR3 spans 15 amino acids. Germline trimming cut 4 bases from V and 9 bases from J; bases unmatched to any gene: 14. The germline V gene encodes CDR1 MDHEN and CDR2 SYDVKM. DNA for the CDR3: TGTGCCAGCAGTTCGGGACAGCCGGGATTTGTGGCCCAGTACTTC. Amino acid sequence: CASSSGQPGFVAQYF.

This chain links TRBV19 with TRBJ2-1; D may match TRBD1 or TRBD2 (5 bases each). The CDR3 spans 15 residues. Between the trimmed V and J ends, which lost 0 bases and 12 bases, there was a span of 18 bases. Germline CDR1 is LNHDA and CDR2 is SQIVND (reference sequence). CDR3 residues: CASSIDYGERGGQFF. The CDR3, as DNA: TGTGCCAGTAGTATAGATTACGGGGAGAGGGGTGGGCAGTTCTTC.

This clone was counted a single time. Distinct nucleotide sequences in the sample also encode this CDR3. The J gene is TRBJ2-5, the V gene TRBV5-1; TRBD1 might be the D (6 bases). The CDR3 consists of 13 residues. The ends were cut back, 3 bases at V and 2 bases at J, with 8 bases in the middle. The germline V gene has CDR1 SGHRS and CDR2 YFSETQ. Written as DNA, the CDR3 is TGCGCCAGCAGCTCCGGACAGCAAGAGACCCAGTACTTC. Translation: CASSSGQQETQYF.

To note about this clone: At one end the junction does not follow the germline gene, possibly because of a read error. The V call is TRBV6-5, the J call TRBJ2-6; no reliable D call. The CDR3 is 13 residues long. Germline values: CDR1 MNHEY, CDR2 SVGAGI. This chain's CDR3 is CAGRSSGANVLTF. The CDR3, as DNA: TGTGCCGGCAGGAGCTCTGGGGCCAACGTCCTGACTTTC.

The V gene is TRBV14, the J gene TRBJ1-2; D is ambiguous. This CDR3 is built from 14 residues. Germline CDR1 and CDR2: SGHDN and FVKESK. Trimming took off 4 bases at V and 7 bases at J, with 16 bases between the two ends. The CDR3 nucleotides read TGTGCCAGCAGCCGAAATAATGGTTGGGGTGGCTACACCTTC. Amino acid sequence: CASSRNNGWGGYTF.

CDR3 loop: CASSTRTAPYEQYF. The DNA for the CDR3 is TGTGCCAGCAGCACCCGGACGGCCCCCTACGAGCAGTACTTC. The chain links TRBV7-2 to TRBJ2-7, with no clear D. V lost 5 bases, J lost 2 bases, and 13 bases lay in between. This CDR3 comprises 14 residues. Germline values: CDR1 SGHTA, CDR2 FQGNSA.

The rearrangement uses TRBV30 and TRBJ1-4, with a possible D match to TRBD1 (6 bases). The ends were cut back, 5 bases at V and 4 bases at J, with 11 bases in the middle. The CDR3 totals 13 residues. CDR1 is GTSNPN and CDR2 is SVGIG in the germline V gene (reference sequence). The DNA for the CDR3 is TGTGCCTGGGAAGGACAGTTTAATGAAAAACTGTTTTTT. This gives the protein CAWEGQFNEKLFF. The variable domain in full, with the rest retrieved from reference TRBV30 and TRBJ1-4, is SQTIHQWPATLVQPVGSPLSLECTVEGTSNPNLYWYRQAAGRGLQLLFYSVGIGQISSEVPQNLSASRPQDRQFILSSKKLLLSDSGFYLCAWEGQFNEKLFFGSGTQLSVL.

J is TRBJ1-1 and V is TRBV7-3, with unresolved D. Germline values: CDR1 SGHTA, CDR2 FQGTGA. V lost 2 bases and J lost 8, with 12 bases in between. The CDR3 totals 13 residues. The CDR3 region is CASSLGPQREAFF. The CDR3 nucleotides read TGTGCCAGCAGCTTAGGGCCTCAACGCGAAGCTTTCTTT.

The chain recombines TRBV19 with TRBJ1-3; D gene unclear. With 3 bases removed from V and 4 bases from J, the gap between germline ends came to 13 bases. CDR3 length: 15 amino acids. Germline lookup yields CDR1 LNHDA and CDR2 SQIVND (reference sequence). The CDR3 DNA follows: TGTGCCAGTAGTATCTTTTCGGGCAGCGGAAACACCATATATTTT. Amino acid sequence: CASSIFSGSGNTIYF.

The chain employs TRBV5-1 and TRBJ1-3, with unresolved D. The CDR3 loop spans 14 amino acids. Germline V gene lookup returns CDR1 SGHRS and CDR2 YFSETQ. V was clipped by 0 bases and J by 1 base, with 5 bases between them. The CDR3 region is CASSLGVSGNTIYF. The DNA of the CDR3 is TGCGCCAGCAGCTTGGGAGTGTCTGGAAACACCATATATTTT. The full variable domain, its missing parts supplied by reference TRBV5-1 and TRBJ1-3, is KAGVTQTPRYLIKTRGQQVTLSCSPISGHRSVSWYQQTPGQGLQFLFEYFSETQRNKGNFPGRFSGRQFSNSRSEMNVSTLELGDSALYLCASSLGVSGNTIYFGEGSWLTVV.

The chain employs TRBV9 and TRBJ2-5; the match to TRBD2 covers 12 bases. The CDR3 is made up of 15 amino acids. The germline CDR1 and CDR2 sequences are SGDLS and YYNGEE. V dropped 5 bases and J dropped 5; count of bases not matched to a gene: 7. This CDR3 is CASSPSGGAVETQYF. The CDR3 nucleotides read TGTGCCAGCAGTCCTAGCGGGGGGGCCGTCGAGACCCAGTACTTC.

The chain is built from TRBV2 and TRBJ2-3; D not resolved. Germline-derived CDR1 and CDR2 are SNHLY and FYNNEI. V was shortened by 1 base and J by 2 bases, with 10 bases between the two germline ends. The CDR3 is 15 amino acids. CDR3 amino acids: CASSEGEQLTDTQYF. The DNA for the CDR3 is TGTGCCAGCAGTGAAGGCGAGCAACTCACAGATACGCAGTATTTT.

V gene TRBV11-2 combines with J gene TRBJ2-3; TRBD2 matches at 9 bases. There are 19 residues in the CDR3. V lost 1 base to trimming and J lost 5 bases; unmatched junction nucleotides: 16. Germline V gene lookup returns CDR1 SGHAT and CDR2 FQNNGV. The CDR3 DNA sequence: TGTGCCAGCAGCTTAGTCGCGGGAGGGCCGAGAAAATCCCTAGATACGCAGTATTTT. It translates to CASSLVAGGPRKSLDTQYF. The complete variable domain, with remaining parts taken from reference TRBV11-2 and TRBJ2-3, reads EAGVAQSPRYKIIEKRQSVAFWCNPISGHATLYWYQQILGQGPKLLIQFQNNGVVDDSQLPKDRFSAERLKGVDSTLKIQPAKLEDSAVYLCASSLVAGGPRKSLDTQYFGPGTRLTVL.

The V call is TRBV5-1, the J call TRBJ2-5; D not resolved. The CDR3 consists of 14 residues. Germline CDR1 is SGHRS and CDR2 is YFSETQ. V lost 4 bases and J lost 5, with 15 bases in between. The CDR3 nucleotides are TGCGCCAGCAGCATTCGACCAAGGTGGGAGACCCAGTACTTC. Amino acid sequence: CASSIRPRWETQYF.